This entry lists 27 T cell receptor beta chains sequenced from one sample in a study of T cell clusters in autoimmune cytopenias. One tube held mixed TRB-A and TRB-B primer pools for touch-down PCR. TCRdb re-called the multiplex PCR reads and catalogs CDR3 proteins one per entry, DNA excluded. The table lists 8,800 or so distinct CDR3 sequences. Each sample's input was roughly 250 ng genomic DNA, some 34,000 genome equivalents. Sequencing used peripheral blood. Receptors were obtained from a human donor with an autoimmune cytopenia or autoimmune hepatitis (not recorded which).

The CDR3 sequence: CASRQGLGNTEAFF. The chain carries TRBV6-1 and TRBJ1-1; as DNA is missing, the TRBD1 call by TCRdb cannot be tested. This CDR3 has 14 residues. From germline, CDR1 is MNHNS and CDR2 SASEGT.

CDR3 in amino acids: CASSAGGTDYGYTF. The chain carries TRBV5-1 and TRBJ1-2; TCRdb selects TRBD1, and the lack of DNA leaves this call unchecked. CDR1 and CDR2 from the germline V gene are SGHRS and YFSETQ. The CDR3 loop spans 14 amino acids. Full variable domain (missing parts from reference TRBV5-1 and TRBJ1-2): KAGVTQTPRYLIKTRGQQVTLSCSPISGHRSVSWYQQTPGQGLQFLFEYFSETQRNKGNFPGRFSGRQFSNSRSEMNVSTLELGDSALYLCASSAGGTDYGYTFGSGTRLTVV.

The CDR3 region is CASSQLTGDLDEQFF. The J gene is TRBJ2-1, the V gene TRBV4-2; TCRdb returns TRBD2, unconfirmable since there is no DNA. Germline CDR1 reads LGHNA; CDR2 reads YNFKEQ. This CDR3 spans 15 amino acids.

J is TRBJ1-5 and V is TRBV6-5. This CDR3 is 16 amino acids long. The germline V gene has CDR1 MNHEY and CDR2 SVGAGI. CDR3 protein: CASGQTAGSRNQPQHF.

This chain connects TRBV6-5 to TRBJ2-2. The CDR3 is 14 residues long. Germline V gene sequence: CDR1 MNHEY, CDR2 SVGAGI. CDR3 amino acids: CASSTEASTGELFF.

The chain recombines TRBV19 with TRBJ2-2; no DNA is available, so the TRBD2 call from TCRdb remains unchecked. Germline CDR1 reads LNHDA; CDR2 reads SQIVND (reference sequence). This CDR3 has 15 amino acids. The CDR3 spells CASSPGLKNTGELFF.

CDR3 region: CASSPEGQNNQPQHF. The chain combines TRBV18 with TRBJ1-5. The CDR3 is 15 residues long. Germline loops: CDR1 KGHSH, CDR2 LQKENI.

This clonotype is identified as medium-sized (0.01 to 0.1%) from frequency. The chain recombines TRBV7-9 with TRBJ1-2; there is no DNA to check the TCRdb D call of TRBD1. The CDR3 runs to 13 residues. Germline V CDR1 and CDR2: SEHNR, FQNEAQ (reference sequence). CDR3 region: CASSLAQADGYTF.

The CDR3 region is CASRRGYQETQYF. This rearrangement joins TRBV27 to TRBJ2-5; with no DNA, the TCRdb D assignment of TRBD2 cannot be verified. The CDR3 loop spans 13 amino acids. Germline V CDR1 and CDR2: MNHEY, SMNVEV (reference sequence).

The chain carries TRBV19 and TRBJ1-4; TCRdb designates TRBD1, a call that cannot be tested without DNA. This CDR3 region has 15 residues. Germline lookup yields CDR1 LNHDA and CDR2 SQIVND (reference sequence). The CDR3 here is CASSIVQGENEKLFF. The full variable domain, its missing parts supplied by reference TRBV19 and TRBJ1-4, is DGGITQSPKYLFRKEGQNVTLSCEQNLNHDAMYWYRQDPGQGLRLIYYSQIVNDFQKGDIAEGYSVSREKKESFPLTVTSAQKNPTAFYLCASSIVQGENEKLFFGSGTQLSVL.

The genes are TRBV4-1 and TRBJ2-4. This CDR3 is 15 amino acids long. Germline CDR1 and CDR2: MGHRA and YSYEKL. The CDR3 protein is CASSQDRLGSNIQYF.

The chain links TRBV4-2 to TRBJ2-2; checking the TCRdb D call of TRBD1 is not possible without DNA. This CDR3 region has 15 residues. Germline V lookup: CDR1 LGHNA, CDR2 YNFKEQ. Here the CDR3 reads CASSQGGASTGELFF.

V usage is TRBV20-1 and J usage is TRBJ1-1; TCRdb gives TRBD1 as the D gene, but with no DNA this cannot be confirmed. The CDR3 is made up of 15 amino acids. Germline V CDR1 and CDR2: DFQATT, SNEGSKA (reference sequence). This CDR3 is CSVPKTGQGNTEAFF.

Its frequency marks this clonotype as medium-sized. V usage is TRBV5-5 and J usage is TRBJ2-7; the D call from TCRdb, TRBD2, cannot be confirmed without DNA. CDR1 is SGHKS, CDR2 YYEKEE, per germline (reference sequence). The CDR3 covers 14 residues. CDR3 protein: CASSLGLAMYEQYF.

This chain connects TRBV6-6 to TRBJ2-7; TCRdb lists TRBD1, though no DNA is available to test this call. Germline V lookup: CDR1 MNHNY, CDR2 SVGAGI (reference sequence). The CDR3 loop spans 15 amino acids. CDR3 protein: CASRGTTGAMNEQYF.

Considering frequency, this clonotype is medium-sized. The chain employs TRBV6-2 or TRBV6-3 and TRBJ1-1. There are 12 residues in the CDR3. Germline values: CDR1 MNHEY, CDR2 SVGEGT. The CDR3 protein is CASSYELTEAFF.

This clonotype registers medium-sized by frequency. This chain links TRBV18 with TRBJ2-3. CDR1 is KGHSH, CDR2 LQKENI, per germline. The CDR3 spans 13 residues. This CDR3 reads CASSPPGTDTQYF.

This rearrangement joins TRBV6-1 to TRBJ1-2; TCRdb selects TRBD1, and the lack of DNA leaves this call unchecked. Germline assignment: CDR1 MNHNS and CDR2 SASEGT. This CDR3 is 14 amino acids long. The CDR3 spells CASIPRTGIYGYTF.

The V call is TRBV11-1, the J call TRBJ1-1. Germline V gene lookup returns CDR1 SGHAT and CDR2 FQDESV (reference sequence). The CDR3 is 13 amino acids. The CDR3 sequence: CASSLVMNTEAFF.

This clonotype is identified as medium-sized (0.01 to 0.1%) from frequency. This chain joins TRBV27 and TRBJ2-2. The CDR3 loop spans 14 amino acids. Germline V lookup: CDR1 MNHEY, CDR2 SMNVEV (reference sequence). This CDR3 is CASRQLTNTGELFF.

The V call is TRBV20-1, the J call TRBJ2-3; without DNA, the TCRdb call of TRBD1 cannot be checked. Germline-derived CDR1 and CDR2 are DFQATT and SNEGSKA (reference sequence). The CDR3 contains 14 residues. Here the CDR3 reads CSGERGGFTDTQYF.

In terms of frequency, this clonotype is medium-sized. The chain joins TRBV19 to TRBJ1-3; TCRdb lists TRBD1, though no DNA is available to test this call. The CDR3 spans 15 residues. Germline CDR1 reads LNHDA; CDR2 reads SQIVND (reference sequence). The CDR3: CASSIAPGSGNTIYF.

The rearrangement links TRBV5-6 to TRBJ2-3; TCRdb lists TRBD1, though no DNA is available to test this call. The germline gives CDR1 SGHDT, CDR2 YYEEEE. The CDR3 consists of 11 residues. CDR3 region: CASSRGDTQYF. The full variable domain, rest sourced from reference TRBV5-6 and TRBJ2-3, is DAGVTQSPTHLIKTRGQQVTLRCSPKSGHDTVSWYQQALGQGPQFIFQYYEEEERQRGNFPDRFSGHQFPNYSSELNVNALLLGDSALYLCASSRGDTQYFGPGTRLTVL.

The chain joins TRBV7-9 to TRBJ2-3. The length of the CDR3 is 12 residues. Germline CDR1 and CDR2: SEHNR and FQNEAQ (reference sequence). CDR3 loop: CASRPDTDTQYF.

The chain is built from TRBV18 and TRBJ2-3; absent DNA, TCRdb's TRBD2 call cannot be checked. This CDR3 has 16 residues. Germline V gives CDR1 KGHSH, CDR2 LQKENI. The CDR3 is CASSYSKSGREDTQYF.

Measured by frequency, this clonotype is medium-sized (0.01 to 0.1%). The rearrangement links TRBV12-3 or TRBV12-4 to TRBJ1-2; without DNA, the TCRdb call of TRBD1 cannot be checked. This CDR3 is built from 14 residues. The CDR3 region is CASRGTGGGYGYTF.

The chain has TRBV7-2 and TRBJ2-4; the TRBD1 assignment by TCRdb is unverifiable without DNA. CDR1 is SGHTA, CDR2 FQGNSA, per germline. CDR3 length: 14 amino acids. CDR3 loop: CASSPGGGRDIQYF.